This T cell receptor beta chain was recorded in a study of blood T cell repertoires in COVID-19. Study in general: From the United States, Italy and Spain came samples of acute and convalescent COVID-19. T cells, B-cell-depleted T cells, or PBMCs provided the cDNA or gDNA that served as material.

As processed by the authors: Nucleated cell number was recorded as an estimate derived from reference gene primer amplification. This table comes from immunoSEQ multiplex PCR, and its TCRdb copy is limited to in-frame clones, with some not included. For V, J and clone size, that table is used; D and trimming come from the DNA. The sample carries more than 95,000 clones, about 87% recorded once. This CDR3 contains 14 residues. Germline CDR1 and CDR2: SGHAT and FQNNGV. Trimming left V 7 bases short and J 5 bases short, with 15 bases between. The sequence was collected from a middle-aged man with acute or convalescent COVID-19. The chain is built from TRBV11-2 and TRBJ1-3; D is uncertain. Material for sequencing was peripheral blood. The CDR3 DNA follows: TGTGCCAGCAACACATTACGAACGAGAAACACCATATATTTT. Protein product: CASNTLRTRNTIYF. The full variable domain, rest sourced from reference TRBV11-2 and TRBJ1-3, is EAGVAQSPRYKIIEKRQSVAFWCNPISGHATLYWYQQILGQGPKLLIQFQNNGVVDDSQLPKDRFSAERLKGVDSTLKIQPAKLEDSAVYLCASNTLRTRNTIYFGEGSWLTVV.